A selection of T cell receptor beta chains follows, all from one sample in a study of cytomegalovirus exposure and HLA in healthy donors. Generated by immunoSEQ multiplex PCR, the TCRdb table keeps only in-frame clones and is missing some. In the table there are 55,000 to 65,000 clones, 75% to 95% of which are singletons. The specimen was PBMCs. The receptors derive from a man aged 18 to 29 in good health and CMV-seronegative. The CDR3 runs from the conserved cysteine through the conserved F or W. A D gene is named only where the DNA matches it firmly. Clone size is shown for a subset of rows, as once, few, many or a class of expanded clone.

cdr3_nt: TGTGCCAGCTCACCATTACAGGGGGCGGTTGAAGCTTTCTTT; cdr3_aa: CASSPLQGAVEAFF; d_call: TRBD1; clone_size: NA; v_call: TRBV18; j_call: TRBJ1-1
cdr3_nt: TGCGCCAGCAGCTTAGGGAACAGGGGTGGAACTGAAGCTTTCTTT; cdr3_aa: CASSLGNRGGTEAFF; d_call: TRBD1; clone_size: NA; v_call: TRBV5-1; j_call: TRBJ1-1
cdr3_nt: TGTGCCAGCAGTCAACGAAGGGGTGGCAATCAGCCCCAGCATTTT; cdr3_aa: CASSQRRGGNQPQHF; d_call: NA; clone_size: NA; v_call: TRBV6-5; j_call: TRBJ1-5
cdr3_nt: TGCGCCAGCAGCCTAGGGACTAGCGGCTACAATGAGCAGTTCTTC; cdr3_aa: CASSLGTSGYNEQFF; d_call: TRBD2; clone_size: NA; v_call: TRBV5-1; j_call: TRBJ2-1
cdr3_nt: TGTGCCTCTAGCGGGAGAGGGACGGATACGCAGTATTTT; cdr3_aa: CASSGRGTDTQYF; d_call: TRBD2; clone_size: NA; v_call: TRBV6-5; j_call: TRBJ2-3
cdr3_nt: TGCGCCAGCAGCCGTACAGGGGTCTCTGGGGCCAACGTCCTGACTTTC; cdr3_aa: CASSRTGVSGANVLTF; d_call: TRBD1; clone_size: NA; v_call: TRBV5-1; j_call: TRBJ2-6
cdr3_nt: TGTGCCAGCGGGCGGGACAGGGTAACTAATGAAAAACTGTTTTTT; cdr3_aa: CASGRDRVTNEKLFF; d_call: TRBD1; clone_size: NA; v_call: TRBV2; j_call: TRBJ1-4
cdr3_nt: TGCGCCAGCAGCTTGGCTGCGGGAGTTCGTTCAAATGAGCAGTTCTTC; cdr3_aa: CASSLAAGVRSNEQFF; d_call: TRBD2; clone_size: NA; v_call: TRBV5-1; j_call: TRBJ2-1
cdr3_nt: TGCAGCGTTATAATTAGCAATCAGCCCCAGCATTTT; cdr3_aa: CSVIISNQPQHF; d_call: NA; clone_size: NA; v_call: TRBV29-1; j_call: TRBJ1-5
cdr3_nt: TGCGCCAGCAGCCTTCCCGGGACAGGGAGTGGAAACACCATATATTTT; cdr3_aa: CASSLPGTGSGNTIYF; d_call: TRBD1; clone_size: NA; v_call: TRBV5-1; j_call: TRBJ1-3
cdr3_nt: TGTGCCAGCAGCCGACAGGGGGGGAACACCGGGGAGCTGTTTTTT; cdr3_aa: CASSRQGGNTGELFF; d_call: TRBD1; clone_size: NA; v_call: TRBV2; j_call: TRBJ2-2
cdr3_nt: TGTGCCAGCAGTGCCGACAGGAGGAGAAACATTCAGTACTTC; cdr3_aa: CASSADRRRNIQYF; d_call: NA; clone_size: NA; v_call: TRBV2; j_call: TRBJ2-4
cdr3_nt: TGTGCCAGCAGTTGGACAGAGCTGAACACCGGGGAGCTGTTTTTT; cdr3_aa: CASSWTELNTGELFF; d_call: NA; clone_size: NA; v_call: TRBV27; j_call: TRBJ2-2
cdr3_nt: TGTGCCAGCAGTTTAGGGCAGGGTAACGAGCAGTACTTC; cdr3_aa: CASSLGQGNEQYF; d_call: NA; clone_size: NA; v_call: TRBV28; j_call: TRBJ2-7
cdr3_nt: TGTGCCAGCAGCCAAGGGAATGTAGGCCCTCCTCGGGGAGAGACCCAGTACTTC; cdr3_aa: CASSQGNVGPPRGETQYF; d_call: NA; clone_size: NA; v_call: TRBV4-2; j_call: TRBJ2-5
cdr3_nt: TGTGCCAGCAGTCTGGACACAGGCGGCCCCTACGAGCAGTACTTC; cdr3_aa: CASSLDTGGPYEQYF; d_call: NA; clone_size: NA; v_call: TRBV7-2; j_call: TRBJ2-7
cdr3_nt: TGTGCCAGCAGTAGCCTTGGGCAGTTCTTC; cdr3_aa: CASSSLGQFF; d_call: NA; clone_size: NA; v_call: TRBV7-9; j_call: TRBJ2-1
cdr3_nt: TGTGCCAGCAGCGTAAGCCAGCGCTCCTACGAGCAGTACTTC; cdr3_aa: CASSVSQRSYEQYF; d_call: NA; clone_size: NA; v_call: TRBV9; j_call: TRBJ2-7
cdr3_nt: TGCGCCAGCAGCCAGGCAAGTAAGAACACTGAAGCTTTCTTT; cdr3_aa: CASSQASKNTEAFF; d_call: NA; clone_size: few; v_call: TRBV4-1; j_call: TRBJ1-1
cdr3_nt: TGTGCCAGCAAGAAGGACAGGGGCGGGAACACTGAAGCTTTCTTT; cdr3_aa: CASKKDRGGNTEAFF; d_call: TRBD1; clone_size: NA; v_call: TRBV2; j_call: TRBJ1-1
cdr3_nt: TGTGCCAGCAGCTGGGGACAGGGACCCCAAGAGACCCAGTACTTC; cdr3_aa: CASSWGQGPQETQYF; d_call: TRBD1; clone_size: NA; v_call: TRBV11-2; j_call: TRBJ2-5
cdr3_nt: TGTGCCAGCAGCGTAGATGTAGCGGGAGGGCGGGAGCAGTACTTC; cdr3_aa: CASSVDVAGGREQYF; d_call: TRBD2; clone_size: NA; v_call: TRBV9; j_call: TRBJ2-7
cdr3_nt: TGCAGCGTATCCGGGACTAGCGGTTACAATGAGCAGTTCTTC; cdr3_aa: CSVSGTSGYNEQFF; d_call: TRBD2; clone_size: NA; v_call: TRBV29-1; j_call: TRBJ2-1
cdr3_nt: TGTGCCAGCAGCGCTAACAGGGGTACCGGTTACGAGCAGTACTTC; cdr3_aa: CASSANRGTGYEQYF; d_call: TRBD1; clone_size: NA; v_call: TRBV9; j_call: TRBJ2-7
cdr3_nt: TGTGCCCGCGCGGAGTCTGGGGCCAACGTCCTGACTTTC; cdr3_aa: CARAESGANVLTF; d_call: NA; clone_size: once; v_call: TRBV30; j_call: TRBJ2-6
cdr3_nt: TGTGCCAGCAGTTTACGGAGGGAGTACAGCTCTGGGGCCAACGTCCTGACTTTC; cdr3_aa: CASSLRREYSSGANVLTF; d_call: NA; clone_size: NA; v_call: TRBV27; j_call: TRBJ2-6
cdr3_nt: TGTGCCAGCAGCGTAGAGGGACTAGCGCATACAGATACGCAGTATTTT; cdr3_aa: CASSVEGLAHTDTQYF; d_call: TRBD2; clone_size: once; v_call: TRBV9; j_call: TRBJ2-3
cdr3_nt: TGTGCCAGCAGGGGGCGGAACCAAGAGACCCAGTACTTC; cdr3_aa: CASRGRNQETQYF; d_call: NA; clone_size: once; v_call: TRBV14; j_call: TRBJ2-5
cdr3_nt: TGTGCCAGCAGTGACTTAGCTTCCGGGGAGCTGTTTTTT; cdr3_aa: CASSDLASGELFF; d_call: NA; clone_size: once; v_call: TRBV6-4; j_call: TRBJ2-2
cdr3_nt: TGTGCCAGCAAAACAGGGTCTTGGAATGAAGCTTTCTTT; cdr3_aa: CASKTGSWNEAFF; d_call: NA; clone_size: NA; v_call: TRBV13; j_call: TRBJ1-1
cdr3_nt: TGTGCCAGCTCAAGAGGGAGCACCGGGGAGCTGTTTTTT; cdr3_aa: CASSRGSTGELFF; d_call: NA; clone_size: NA; v_call: TRBV18; j_call: TRBJ2-2
cdr3_nt: TGTGCCAGTAGCCCTCCGGAGGTGGGGGGTAGGAATCAGCCCCAGCATTTT; cdr3_aa: CASSPPEVGGRNQPQHF; d_call: NA; clone_size: NA; v_call: TRBV19; j_call: TRBJ1-5
cdr3_nt: TGTGCCAGCCACGAAGGGGCGTTCTCTGGAAACACCATATATTTT; cdr3_aa: CASHEGAFSGNTIYF; d_call: NA; clone_size: NA; v_call: TRBV6-1; j_call: TRBJ1-3
cdr3_nt: TGCGCCACCCAGGGGGTTCTTAGCTCCTACGAGCAGTACTTC; cdr3_aa: CATQGVLSSYEQYF; d_call: TRBD1; clone_size: NA; v_call: TRBV5-1; j_call: TRBJ2-7
cdr3_nt: TGTGCCAGTAGTATAGTTGGGCCCCTCCACGGGGCCAACGTCCTGACTTTC; cdr3_aa: CASSIVGPLHGANVLTF; d_call: NA; clone_size: once; v_call: TRBV19; j_call: TRBJ2-6
cdr3_nt: TGTGCCAGCAGTGCGGGGGAGACCGGGGCCAACGTCCTGACTTTC; cdr3_aa: CASSAGETGANVLTF; d_call: NA; clone_size: many; v_call: TRBV6-1; j_call: TRBJ2-6
cdr3_nt: TGTGCCAGCAGTTCGGGGGGAGGGTACGAGCAGTACTTC; cdr3_aa: CASSSGGGYEQYF; d_call: TRBD2; clone_size: NA; v_call: TRBV27; j_call: TRBJ2-7